These 17 T cell receptor beta chains share one sample of origin, sequenced in a study of blood T cell repertoires in COVID-19. Clones were sequenced by immunoSEQ multiplex PCR, and TCRdb holds only the in-frame ones, with some missing. The sample shows 87,000 or so clones, approximately 80% of them seen only once. The sample comprised peripheral blood. The receptors derive from a woman in her 70s with acute or convalescent COVID-19.

This clone has a handful of counts. V usage is TRBV5-1 and J usage is TRBJ2-2, with D maybe TRBD2 (5 bases). Trimming cost V 7 bases and J 9 bases, with 10 bases left between them. The germline V gene encodes CDR1 SGHRS and CDR2 YFSETQ. The CDR3 contains 11 residues. The CDR3 coding sequence is TGCGCCAGCCGAGAGGGTTGGGAGCTGTTTTTT. Protein product: CASREGWELFF.

This sequence joins TRBV7-3 and TRBJ2-7, with D possibly TRBD2 on 6 matching bases. The CDR3 contains 13 residues. V gave up 4 bases and J gave up 1 base, with 8 bases separating them. Germline CDR1 SGHTA, CDR2 FQGTGA. The CDR3 nucleotides are TGTGCCAGCAGCTCGGGACTTTCCTACGAGCAGTACTTC. Protein product: CASSSGLSYEQYF. The entire variable domain, with the rest obtained from reference TRBV7-3 and TRBJ2-7, is as follows: GAGVSQTPSNKVTEKGKYVELRCDPISGHTALYWYRQSLGQGPEFLIYFQGTGAADDSGLPNDRFFAVRPEGSVSTLKIQRTERGDSAVYLCASSSGLSYEQYFGPGTRLTVT.

The genes are TRBV5-1 and TRBJ2-2; D remains unclear. CDR1 is SGHRS, CDR2 YFSETQ, per germline. The CDR3 covers 15 residues. V shed 2 bases and J shed 4 bases, with 12 bases lying between them. CDR3 region: CASSFTRQGTGELFF. As DNA, the CDR3 is TGCGCCAGCAGCTTCACTCGACAAGGCACCGGGGAGCTGTTTTTT. The full variable domain, rest sourced from reference TRBV5-1 and TRBJ2-2, is KAGVTQTPRYLIKTRGQQVTLSCSPISGHRSVSWYQQTPGQGLQFLFEYFSETQRNKGNFPGRFSGRQFSNSRSEMNVSTLELGDSALYLCASSFTRQGTGELFFGEGSRLTVL.

The chain couples TRBV6-5 to TRBJ1-2; the D is unclear. With 6 bases removed from V and 3 bases from J, the gap between germline ends came to 8 bases. Germline CDR1 reads MNHEY; CDR2 reads SVGAGI. The CDR3 extends over 12 amino acids. The CDR3 is CASRRTDYGYTF. In DNA form, the CDR3 reads TGTGCCAGCAGGAGGACTGACTATGGCTACACCTTC.

Notes on this clone: The same CDR3 also results from other DNA sequences found in this sample. The V call is TRBV6-1, the J call TRBJ1-6; 8 bases match TRBD1. Germline V gene data show CDR1 as MNHNS and CDR2 as SASEGT. The CDR3 spans 15 residues. V dropped 3 bases and J dropped 8; count of bases not matched to a gene: 6. CDR3 coding DNA: TGTGCCAGCAGTGAGGCCGGGACAGGATATTCACCCCTCCACTTT. It encodes CASSEAGTGYSPLHF.

The V gene is TRBV6-4, the J gene TRBJ1-4; unclear D gene. The germline gives CDR1 MRHNA, CDR2 SNTAGT. Trimming removed 6 bases from V and 5 bases from J, with 10 bases in between. The CDR3 extends over 13 amino acids. The CDR3 sequence is CASSVGFNEKLFF. CDR3 nucleotide sequence: TGTGCCAGCAGCGTGGGCTTCAATGAAAAACTGTTTTTT.

J is TRBJ2-2 and V is TRBV29-1; the D is unclear. The CDR3 is 15 amino acids. V lost 5 bases, J lost 0 bases, and 13 bases lay in between. Germline V CDR1 and CDR2: SQVTM, ANQGSEA. CDR3 amino acids: CSVKLARSNTGELFF. The CDR3 nucleotides read TGCAGCGTTAAGTTGGCTAGATCGAACACCGGGGAGCTGTTTTTT.

The J gene is TRBJ1-1, the V gene TRBV2, with no clear D. V gave up 1 base and J gave up 4 bases, with 10 bases separating them. The CDR3 runs to 14 residues. Per germline, CDR1 SNHLY and CDR2 FYNNEI. The CDR3 DNA sequence: TGTGCCAGCAGTGAAGTGACGGGAGGCACTGAAGCTTTCTTT. Protein sequence: CASSEVTGGTEAFF.

The chain combines TRBV19 with TRBJ1-2; D might be TRBD1 (5 bases). CDR1 is LNHDA and CDR2 is SQIVND in the germline V gene (reference sequence). Trimming left V 5 bases short and J 6 bases short, with 16 bases between. The CDR3 length is 14 residues. The DNA for the CDR3 is TGTGCCAGTAGTCCCGGCGGGGGTGGGCATGGCTACACCTTC. It translates to CASSPGGGGHGYTF.

The V gene is TRBV9, the J gene TRBJ1-2, with 9 bases that match TRBD1. There are 15 residues in the CDR3. The V and J ends lost 3 bases and 6 bases, in that order; junction bases with no gene match: 9. Germline assignment: CDR1 SGDLS and CDR2 YYNGEE. DNA of the CDR3: TGTGCCAGCAGCGCCACACCCGGGACAGGGAATGGCTACACCTTC. It is translated as CASSATPGTGNGYTF. Combining the CDR3 with reference TRBV9 and TRBJ1-2 gives the whole variable domain DSGVTQTPKHLITATGQRVTLRCSPRSGDLSVYWYQQSLDQGLQFLIQYYNGEERAKGNILERFSAQQFPDLHSELNLSSLELGDSALYFCASSATPGTGNGYTFGSGTRLTVV.

This clone was recorded a few times. The gene calls are TRBV28 and TRBJ1-4; weak D call: TRBD1 (5 bases). V lost 8 bases and J lost 8, with 9 bases in between. From germline, CDR1 is MDHEN and CDR2 SYDVKM. The CDR3 runs to 11 residues. CDR3 amino acids: CASGGWEKLFF. CDR3 DNA: TGTGCCAGCGGGGGGTGGGAAAAACTGTTTTTT.

This chain links TRBV18 with TRBJ2-3; 10 positions agree with TRBD2. CDR3 length: 15 amino acids. Germline lookup yields CDR1 KGHSH and CDR2 LQKENI. J was trimmed by 1 base and V by 6 bases; bases with no gene match: 4. The CDR3 nucleotides are TGTGCCAGCTCGGGGCTAGCGGGGGGCACAGATACGCAGTATTTT. Its protein is CASSGLAGGTDTQYF.

The chain recombines TRBV6-1 with TRBJ2-1, with a tentative D call TRBD1 (5 bases). The CDR3 loop spans 15 amino acids. The germline gives CDR1 MNHNS, CDR2 SASEGT. V was pared by 2 bases and J by 8 bases, with 16 bases between. The CDR3: CASSESSGFIDEQFF. CDR3 coding DNA: TGTGCCAGCAGTGAAAGTTCAGGGTTTATCGATGAGCAGTTCTTC.

This clone turned up a few times. The CDR3 reads CASSQGESNQPQHF. The CDR3 DNA is TGTGCCAGCAGCCAAGGAGAGAGCAATCAGCCCCAGCATTTT. The V gene is TRBV3-1 (or the pseudogene TRBV3-2), the J gene TRBJ1-5; no firm D call. The CDR3 is made up of 14 amino acids. The V end was cut by 1 base, the J end by 1 base, with 5 bases between. The germline V gene has CDR1 LGHDT and CDR2 YNNKEL (reference sequence).

This clone was seen a single time. J is TRBJ2-7 and V is TRBV3-1 (or the pseudogene TRBV3-2), with D uncertain. Per germline, CDR1 LGHDT and CDR2 YNNKEL (reference sequence). V was clipped by 3 bases and J by 4 bases, with 7 bases between them. The CDR3 has 12 amino acids. CDR3 nucleotides: TGTGCCAGCAGCCATGCTGAGTACGAGCAGTACTTC. Its protein product is CASSHAEYEQYF.

The chain's CDR3 is CASSLGAYQETQYF. CDR3 DNA: TGTGCCAGCAGCTTAGGGGCGTACCAAGAGACCCAGTACTTC. The chain employs TRBV7-8 and TRBJ2-5; D unresolved. V dropped 1 base and J dropped 0 bases, with 6 bases sitting between them. Germline lookup yields CDR1 SGHVS and CDR2 FQNEAQ. The CDR3 consists of 14 residues.

The chain uses TRBV30 and TRBJ1-2; D gene ambiguous. The CDR3 covers 14 residues. Germline V gene data show CDR1 as GTSNPN and CDR2 as SVGIG (reference sequence). V lost 4 bases to trimming and J lost 2 bases, with 14 bases between them. CDR3 region: CAWTRHESNYGYTF. Written as DNA, the CDR3 is TGTGCCTGGACCCGACACGAATCAAACTATGGCTACACCTTC.